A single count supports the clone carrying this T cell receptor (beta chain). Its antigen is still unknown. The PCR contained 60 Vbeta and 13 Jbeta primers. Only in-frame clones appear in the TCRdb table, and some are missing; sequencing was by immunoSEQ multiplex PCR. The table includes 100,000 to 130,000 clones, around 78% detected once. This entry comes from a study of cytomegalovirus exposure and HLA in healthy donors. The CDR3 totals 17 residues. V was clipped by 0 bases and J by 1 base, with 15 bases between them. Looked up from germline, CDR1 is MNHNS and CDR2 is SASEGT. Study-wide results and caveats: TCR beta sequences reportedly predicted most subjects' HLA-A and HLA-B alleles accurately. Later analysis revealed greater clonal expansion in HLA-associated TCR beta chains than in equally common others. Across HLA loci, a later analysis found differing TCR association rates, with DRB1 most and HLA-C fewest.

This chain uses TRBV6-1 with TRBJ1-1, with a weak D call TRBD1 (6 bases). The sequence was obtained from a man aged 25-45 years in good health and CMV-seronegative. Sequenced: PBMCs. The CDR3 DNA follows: TGTGCCAGCAGTGAAGCGCTTCAGGGGAACCGGAACACTGAAGCTTTCTTT. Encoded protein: CASSEALQGNRNTEAFF.